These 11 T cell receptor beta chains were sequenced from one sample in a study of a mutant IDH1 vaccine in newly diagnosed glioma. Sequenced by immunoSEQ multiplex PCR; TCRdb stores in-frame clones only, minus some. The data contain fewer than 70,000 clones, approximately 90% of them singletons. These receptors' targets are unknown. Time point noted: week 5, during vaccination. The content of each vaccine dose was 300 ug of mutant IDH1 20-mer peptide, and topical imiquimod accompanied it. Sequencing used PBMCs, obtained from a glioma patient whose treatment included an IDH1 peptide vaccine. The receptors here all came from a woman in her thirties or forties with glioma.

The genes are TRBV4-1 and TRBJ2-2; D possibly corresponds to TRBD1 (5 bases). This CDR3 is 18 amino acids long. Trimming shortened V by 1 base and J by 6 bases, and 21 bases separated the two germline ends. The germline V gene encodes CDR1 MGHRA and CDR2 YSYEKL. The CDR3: CASSQGMGRGSAAGELFF. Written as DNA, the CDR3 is TGCGCCAGCAGCCAAGGAATGGGGCGTGGGTCTGCGGCCGGGGAGCTGTTTTTT.

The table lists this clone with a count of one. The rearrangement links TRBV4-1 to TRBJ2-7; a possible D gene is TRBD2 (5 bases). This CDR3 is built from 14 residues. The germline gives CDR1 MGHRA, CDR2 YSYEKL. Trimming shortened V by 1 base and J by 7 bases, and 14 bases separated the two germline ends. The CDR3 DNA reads TGCGCCAGCAGCCAAGTTCAATTATGGAGGGAGCAGTACTTC. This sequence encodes CASSQVQLWREQYF.

The CDR3 sequence is CASSYSGLRYF. The CDR3 DNA follows: TGTGCCAGCAGTTACTCCGGTTTGCGGTACTTC. The chain couples TRBV6-5 to TRBJ2-7; no clear D gene. Germline assignment: CDR1 MNHEY and CDR2 SVGAGI. CDR3 size: 11 residues. V shed 0 bases and J shed 12 bases, with 9 bases lying between them.

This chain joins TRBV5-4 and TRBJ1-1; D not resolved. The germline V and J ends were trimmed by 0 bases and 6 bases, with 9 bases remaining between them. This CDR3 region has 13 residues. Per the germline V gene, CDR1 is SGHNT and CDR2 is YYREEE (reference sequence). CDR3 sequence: CASSLDGVAEAFF. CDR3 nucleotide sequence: TGTGCCAGCAGCTTGGATGGGGTGGCTGAAGCTTTCTTT.

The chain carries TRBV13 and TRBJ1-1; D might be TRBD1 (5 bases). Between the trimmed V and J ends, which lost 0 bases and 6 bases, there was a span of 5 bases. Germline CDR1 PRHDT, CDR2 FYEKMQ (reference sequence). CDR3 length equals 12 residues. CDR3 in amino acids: CASSLGGAEAFF. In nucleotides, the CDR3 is TGTGCCAGCAGCTTAGGGGGGGCTGAAGCTTTCTTT.

This chain's CDR3 is CASSEFLAGTQSYEQYF. CDR3 nucleotide sequence: TGTGCCAGCAGTGAGTTTCTAGCGGGAACCCAGTCCTACGAGCAGTACTTC. The rearrangement uses TRBV6-1 and TRBJ2-7; 9 bases match TRBD2. V shed 3 bases, J shed 1 base, and the junction held 10 bases outside the gene matches. The CDR3 spans 17 residues. The germline CDR1 and CDR2 sequences are MNHNS and SASEGT.

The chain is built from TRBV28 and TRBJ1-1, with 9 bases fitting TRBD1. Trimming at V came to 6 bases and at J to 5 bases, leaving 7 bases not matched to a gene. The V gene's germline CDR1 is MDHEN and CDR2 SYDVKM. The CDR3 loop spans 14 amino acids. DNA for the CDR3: TGTGCCAGCAGCAGCGGACAGGGGTGGACTGAAGCTTTCTTT. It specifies CASSSGQGWTEAFF. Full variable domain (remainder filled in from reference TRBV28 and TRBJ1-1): DVKVTQSSRYLVKRTGEKVFLECVQDMDHENMFWYRQDPGLGLRLIYFSYDVKMKEKGDIPEGYSVSREKKERFSLILESASTNQTSMYLCASSSGQGWTEAFFGQGTRLTVV.

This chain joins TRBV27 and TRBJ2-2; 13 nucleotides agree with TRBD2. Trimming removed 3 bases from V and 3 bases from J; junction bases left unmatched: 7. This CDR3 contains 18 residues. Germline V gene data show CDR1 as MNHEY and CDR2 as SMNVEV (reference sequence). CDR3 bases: TGTGCCAGCAGTTTGTCGGGGACTAGCGGGGCGGACACCGGGGAGCTGTTTTTT. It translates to CASSLSGTSGADTGELFF.

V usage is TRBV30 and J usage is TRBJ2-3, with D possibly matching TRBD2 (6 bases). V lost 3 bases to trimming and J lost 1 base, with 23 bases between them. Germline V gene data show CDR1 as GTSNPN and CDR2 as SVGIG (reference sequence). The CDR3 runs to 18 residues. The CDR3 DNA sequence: TGTGCCTGGAGGCCTAGCGTCCTAGATGGCTGGGGCACAGATACGCAGTATTTT. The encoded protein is CAWRPSVLDGWGTDTQYF.

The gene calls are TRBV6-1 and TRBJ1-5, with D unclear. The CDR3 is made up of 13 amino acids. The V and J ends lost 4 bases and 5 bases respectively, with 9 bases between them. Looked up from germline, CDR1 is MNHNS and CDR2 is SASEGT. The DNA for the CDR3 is TGTGCCAGCAGTGCCGAGAGCTATCAGCCCCAGCATTTT. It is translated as CASSAESYQPQHF.

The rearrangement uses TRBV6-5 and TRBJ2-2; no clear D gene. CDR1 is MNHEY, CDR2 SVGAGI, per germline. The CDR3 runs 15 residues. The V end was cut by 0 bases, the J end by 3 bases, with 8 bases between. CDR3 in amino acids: CASSYSRVDTGELFF. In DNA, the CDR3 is TGTGCCAGCAGTTACTCAAGGGTTGACACCGGGGAGCTGTTTTTT.